The 20 T cell receptor beta chains in this list originate from one sample, sequenced in a study of cytomegalovirus exposure and HLA in healthy donors. Sequenced by immunoSEQ multiplex PCR; TCRdb stores in-frame clones only, minus some. Of about 98,000 clones in the sample, approximately 88% were seen once. Input material: PBMCs. The receptors originated from a woman between 25 and 40 years old in good health and CMV-seronegative.

The CDR3 nucleotides read TGTGCCAGCAGCCCACACCTAGGTGGCGAGCAGTACTTC. It codes for CASSPHLGGEQYF. The chain has TRBV6-6 and TRBJ2-7; D unresolved. This CDR3 region has 13 residues. CDR1 is MNHNY, CDR2 SVGAGI, per germline (reference sequence). Trimming shortened V by 6 bases and J by 6 bases, and 15 bases separated the two germline ends.

The rearrangement joins TRBV6-5 to TRBJ2-7; no firm D call. The CDR3 runs 14 residues. Trimming left V 0 bases short and J 2 bases short, with 8 bases between. CDR1 MNHEY and CDR2 SVGAGI come from the germline V gene. The CDR3 region has the DNA TGTGCCAGCAGTTACTCGGCAGGTACCTACGAGCAGTACTTC. Protein: CASSYSAGTYEQYF.

CDR3: CASSSGSGENEQFF. In DNA form, the CDR3 reads TGTGCCAGCAGCTCCGGTAGCGGGGAAAATGAGCAGTTCTTC. This rearrangement joins TRBV7-9 to TRBJ2-1, with 8 bases fitting TRBD2. This CDR3 comprises 14 residues. Germline V lookup: CDR1 SEHNR, CDR2 FQNEAQ (reference sequence). V shed 4 bases, J shed 7 bases, and the junction held 6 bases outside the gene matches.

The CDR3 DNA follows: TGTGCCAGCAGTGAATTTGGTTCAGGGGAGCAGTTCTTC. Amino acid sequence: CASSEFGSGEQFF. This rearrangement joins TRBV2 to TRBJ2-1; the D gene is possibly TRBD1 (5 bases). Germline V lookup: CDR1 SNHLY, CDR2 FYNNEI. The CDR3 covers 13 residues. V was clipped by 2 bases and J by 10 bases, with 12 bases between them.

Note on this clone: The CDR3 ends on some other residue instead of the conserved phenylalanine or tryptophan, so this is likely a read error. The DNA is omitted, as the CDR3 cannot be located on it reliably, and the CDR3 follows TCRdb's listing. J is TRBJ2-7 and V is TRBV10-1; TRBD1, as called in the table, went unchecked against the DNA. The CDR3 is made up of 12 amino acids, end residues included. In germline, CDR1 is WNHNN, CDR2 SYGVQD (reference sequence). The CDR3 loop reads CASSESRTIRVL.

The sample holds one count of this clone. The gene calls are TRBV28 and TRBJ2-7, with 9 bases aligning to TRBD1. The junction had 2 bases not matched to a gene; V was cut back by 2 bases and J by 0 bases. CDR1 is MDHEN, CDR2 SYDVKM, per germline. The CDR3 loop spans 15 amino acids. CDR3 bases: TGTGCCAGCAGTTTAGGGACAGGGAACTCCTACGAGCAGTACTTC. Its protein product is CASSLGTGNSYEQYF.

This sequence joins TRBV5-1 and TRBJ2-3, with 9 bases aligning to TRBD1. Germline CDR1 reads SGHRS; CDR2 reads YFSETQ. There are 17 residues in the CDR3. V dropped 0 bases and J dropped 2; count of bases not matched to a gene: 7. The CDR3 bases are TGCGCCAGCAGCTTGGTCCCACAGGGGGCGCACACAGATACGCAGTATTTT. It encodes CASSLVPQGAHTDTQYF.

V gene TRBV27 combines with J gene TRBJ2-1, with 8 bases fitting TRBD1. The CDR3 covers 17 residues. Trimming took 11 bases from V and 4 from J; bases not matched to a gene: 19. Per the germline V gene, CDR1 is MNHEY and CDR2 is SMNVEV (reference sequence). CDR3 in amino acids: CASQHRRTGRSYNEQFF. In DNA, the CDR3 is TGTGCCTCTCAGCACCGGCGGACAGGGCGCTCGTACAATGAGCAGTTCTTC.

The chain recombines TRBV7-9 with TRBJ1-5; D is ambiguous. This CDR3 contains 15 residues. Germline-derived CDR1 and CDR2 are SEHNR and FQNEAQ (reference sequence). The ends were cut back, 6 bases at V and 2 bases at J, with 14 bases in the middle. The CDR3 coding sequence is TGTGCCAGCAGTTCAGACATGTTGGGCAATCAGCCCCAGCATTTT. Protein product: CASSSDMLGNQPQHF.

In this sample, this clone turned up many times. This chain uses TRBV7-6 with TRBJ1-1; D not resolved. This CDR3 has 14 residues. V was trimmed by 4 bases and J by 0 bases, leaving 9 bases between them. Germline lookup yields CDR1 SGHVS and CDR2 FNYEAQ. The CDR3 DNA sequence: TGTGCCAGCAGCTCCAGAGGGATGAACACTGAAGCTTTCTTT. Encoded protein: CASSSRGMNTEAFF.

This chain uses TRBV5-4 with TRBJ2-7, with 9 bases that match TRBD1. Germline trimming cut 2 bases from V and 5 bases from J; bases unmatched to any gene: 5. Germline loops: CDR1 SGHNT, CDR2 YYREEE (reference sequence). The CDR3 has 14 residues. The CDR3 nucleotides read TGTGCCAGCAGCTTTGACGGGACAGGGAACGAGCAGTACTTC. The encoded protein is CASSFDGTGNEQYF.

This clone was observed a handful of times. This chain joins TRBV5-1 and TRBJ2-4, with D hard to call. Germline CDR1 is SGHRS and CDR2 is YFSETQ. The CDR3 is 13 residues long. The V end lost 2 bases, the J end lost 2 bases, and 5 bases lay between the germline ends. The CDR3: CASSFEPKNIQYF. CDR3 coding DNA: TGCGCCAGCAGCTTTGAGCCCAAAAACATTCAGTACTTC.

The chain couples TRBV6-1 to TRBJ1-2, with TRBD1 matching 7 bases. With V trimmed by 8 bases and J by 8 bases, 11 bases remained unmatched. This CDR3 contains 13 residues. In germline, CDR1 is MNHNS, CDR2 SASEGT. The DNA of the CDR3 is TGTGCCAGCCAACTAGACAGGGAATGGGGCTACACCTTC. It encodes CASQLDREWGYTF.

This chain joins TRBV27 and TRBJ2-3; no definite D call. This CDR3 spans 13 amino acids. The ends were cut back, 2 bases at V and 3 bases at J, with 6 bases in the middle. CDR1 and CDR2 from the germline V gene are MNHEY and SMNVEV (reference sequence). The DNA for the CDR3 is TGTGCCAGCAGTTTAATCTTTACAGATACGCAGTATTTT. Protein product: CASSLIFTDTQYF.

The CDR3 bases are TGCGCCAGCAGCCCGGGACAGGGGGCCGCTGAAAAACTGTTTTTT. Protein sequence: CASSPGQGAAEKLFF. The V gene is TRBV5-1, the J gene TRBJ1-4, with 12 bases fitting TRBD1. The CDR3 totals 15 residues. The trim removed 4 bases at V and 7 bases at J, leaving 5 bases unmatched. Germline loops: CDR1 SGHRS, CDR2 YFSETQ. Together with reference TRBV5-1 and TRBJ1-4, the CDR3 gives the full variable domain: KAGVTQTPRYLIKTRGQQVTLSCSPISGHRSVSWYQQTPGQGLQFLFEYFSETQRNKGNFPGRFSGRQFSNSRSEMNVSTLELGDSALYLCASSPGQGAAEKLFFGSGTQLSVL.

The V and J genes are TRBV28 and TRBJ1-2; a possible D gene is TRBD1 (6 bases). Trimming pared 11 bases from V and 7 bases from J, leaving 23 bases between. The CDR3 is made up of 14 amino acids. The germline V gene has CDR1 MDHEN and CDR2 SYDVKM. The DNA of the CDR3 is TGTGCCTCCGGCTGGGGGGCGGGGGTGGTTGGCTACACCTTC. This codes for CASGWGAGVVGYTF.

The chain uses TRBV2 and TRBJ2-3; 9 bases match TRBD2. The length of the CDR3 is 16 residues. The ends lost 5 bases at V and 0 bases at J; junction bases unmatched: 6. CDR1 and CDR2 from the germline V gene are SNHLY and FYNNEI. The CDR3 coding sequence is TGTGCCAGCAGTTACCCGGGACTAGCAAGCACAGATACGCAGTATTTT. This translates into CASSYPGLASTDTQYF. Full variable domain (outside the CDR3, taken from reference TRBV2 and TRBJ2-3): EPEVTQTPSHQVTQMGQEVILRCVPISNHLYFYWYRQILGQKVEFLVSFYNNEISEKSEIFDDQFSVERPDGSNFTLKIRSTKLEDSAMYFCASSYPGLASTDTQYFGPGTRLTVL.

The V gene is TRBV27, the J gene TRBJ2-3, with 8 positions matching TRBD1. Germline assignment: CDR1 MNHEY and CDR2 SMNVEV (reference sequence). V lost 3 bases to trimming and J lost 4 bases; unmatched junction nucleotides: 12. The CDR3 runs 17 residues. The CDR3 nucleotides read TGTGCCAGCAGTTTCCAGGTCCGGACAGGGCAAGCAGATACGCAGTATTTT. Amino acids: CASSFQVRTGQADTQYF.

The J gene is TRBJ2-7, the V gene TRBV5-6; the D gene is possibly TRBD2 (5 bases). Germline V gives CDR1 SGHDT, CDR2 YYEEEE. With 2 bases removed from V and 3 bases from J, the gap between germline ends came to 12 bases. The CDR3 extends over 14 amino acids. The CDR3 DNA is TGTGCCAGCAGCTTTGGAGGTCCGGACTACGAGCAGTACTTC. It specifies CASSFGGPDYEQYF.

The V and J genes are TRBV6-1 and TRBJ1-3, with TRBD1 matching over 7 bases. CDR3 length equals 14 residues. Looked up from germline, CDR1 is MNHNS and CDR2 is SASEGT. With V trimmed by 2 bases and J by 2 bases, 0 bases remained unmatched. The DNA for the CDR3 is TGTGCCAGCAGTGAACAGGGGGCTGGAAACACCATATATTTT. Amino acids: CASSEQGAGNTIYF.